This T cell receptor beta chain comes out of a study of identical twins (dated by TCRdb to 2016 to 2018). In the study overall: To test whether fetal clonotypes persist, this study deep-sequenced TCR alpha and beta repertoires from monozygotic twins, from unrelated adults of various ages, and from cord blood. To rule out contamination, replicate twin experiments were performed at different times with different library preparation protocols.

The sample holds a few counts of this clonotype. No antigen is known for it. No much larger clone exists at a distance of one base, and base qualities are not known. The germline V gene gives CDR1 as MNHNS and CDR2 as SASEGT. Cut back by 2 bases and 3 bases, the V and J ends lie 14 bases apart. Taken from cysteine to valine, the CDR3 has 15 residues. Only the CDR3 region is kept as DNA, spanning 45 bases read in frame from base 1. Every donor was a healthy Caucasian. Three pairs of female monozygotic twins, all aged roughly 18 to 29 years, were included in the twin cohort. Miltenyi CD45RO+ enrichment and human naive T-cell isolation kits were used to isolate memory (CD45RO+) and naive T cells from PBMC. Library preparation employed 5' RACE. Sequenced on an Illumina HiSeq 2000. Template switching introduced a universal primer binding site; the final cDNA contained a unique molecular identifier, enabling accurate counting of TCR cDNA molecules. First-strand cDNA for TCR alpha and beta chains was synthesized from specific primers in the conserved constant-segment region. To control for contamination, each cDNA library was double barcoded with a SMART-Mk sample barcode plus Illumina barcodes. TruSeq adapter sequences and Illumina sample barcodes were added in two successive PCR steps. The Illumina HiSeq platform was used with custom primers to sequence TCR alpha and beta cDNA libraries. On the study's bioinformatics: MiGEC processed the raw reads to extract unique molecular identifiers, while MiXCR was used to determine the CDR3 positions. Recombination models were inferred per individual with the repgenHMM and IGoR tools using an EM algorithm. Shared clonotypes were analyzed with the tcR package in R, and sharing was normalized by the product of cloneset sizes. Out-of-frame nonproductive sequences were analyzed to study raw recombination free of thymic and clonal selection effects. Through fastp at Q25 and MiXCR, TCRdb rebuilt clones from the public reads, retaining in-frame beta chains. Each CDR3 protein gets just one entry, which takes the most common genes and DNA from the rows behind it. These V and J calls are TCRdb output, not the study's own analysis. The sample data list hundreds of thousands of distinct CDR3 sequences, and 5.5% to 7% of these were observed just once. About 3.6% of the sample goes to the ten largest clones.

Beyond this particular receptor, the publication reports: Recombination models systematically underestimated out-of-frame TCR alpha sharing in monozygotic twins but agreed with sharing between unrelated individuals. Compared with coincidental sharing between unrelated individuals, out-of-frame TCR alpha sequences shared between twins had an excess of sequences with low generation probability. Because the same donors could not be followed over many years, the conclusions depended on cross-sectional statistical analysis. Abundant cord blood beta clonotypes had fewer insertions, young adult naive repertoires showed a similar but weaker trend, and memory repertoires showed no such trend. A weaker excess of twin sharing was found in beta out-of-frame sequences because the signal-to-noise ratio was lowered by fewer shared sequences. Zero-insertion analyses could be partly confounded by invariant T cells such as MAIT and iNKT, though diverse VJ usage argued against such confounding for most clonotypes.

The same data also went into a second study, on yellow fever vaccine responses in identical twins. Per the second study: The authors reported that the T cell response to vaccination in identical twins appeared partly convergent and partly personalized. In identical twins, the study followed T cell clones that responded to the vaccine with precision.

In this chain, TRBV6-1 is recombined with TRBJ2-7; the D gene identity is not certain. The sample consisted of memory (CD45RO+) T cells sorted from blood. In light of the paper, this sample's cell subset or site label describes: CD45RO+ enriched T cells. The sequence was collected from a woman aged 18-29 years in good health. The CDR3 region reads CASSELGSVRYEQYV. Here is the DNA: TGTGCCAGCAGTGAACTGGGCAGCGTGCGCTACGAGCAGTACGTC.